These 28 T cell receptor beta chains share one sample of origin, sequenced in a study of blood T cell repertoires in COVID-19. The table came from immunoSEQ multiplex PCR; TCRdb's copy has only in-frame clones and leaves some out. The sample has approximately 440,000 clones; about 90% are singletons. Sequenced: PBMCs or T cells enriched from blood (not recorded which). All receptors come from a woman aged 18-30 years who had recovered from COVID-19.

The CDR3 DNA is TGTGCCAGCCCCCAAACTAGCGGGGGCGACCAAGAGACCCAGTACTTC. It encodes CASPQTSGGDQETQYF. The rearrangement uses TRBV28 and TRBJ2-5; 11 bases line up with TRBD2. CDR3 size: 16 residues. Trimming cost V 8 bases and J 0 bases; bases outside gene matches: 8. Germline V gives CDR1 MDHEN, CDR2 SYDVKM.

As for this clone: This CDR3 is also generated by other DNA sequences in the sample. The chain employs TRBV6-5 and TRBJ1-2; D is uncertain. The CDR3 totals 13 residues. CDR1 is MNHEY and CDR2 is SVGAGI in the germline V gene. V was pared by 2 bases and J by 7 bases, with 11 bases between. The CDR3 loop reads CASSYSLRSGYTF. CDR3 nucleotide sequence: TGTGCCAGCAGTTACAGCTTAAGGAGTGGCTACACCTTC.

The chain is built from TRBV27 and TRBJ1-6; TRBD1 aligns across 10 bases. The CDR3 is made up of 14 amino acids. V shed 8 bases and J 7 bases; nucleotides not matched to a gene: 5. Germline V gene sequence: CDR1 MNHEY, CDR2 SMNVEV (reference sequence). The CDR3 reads CASLGTGVNSPLHF. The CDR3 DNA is TGTGCCAGCCTAGGGACAGGGGTAAATTCACCCCTCCACTTT.

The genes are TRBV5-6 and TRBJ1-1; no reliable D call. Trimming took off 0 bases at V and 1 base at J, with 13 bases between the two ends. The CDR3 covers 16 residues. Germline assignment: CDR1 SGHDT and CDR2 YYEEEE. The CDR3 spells CASSLESVSGNTEAFF. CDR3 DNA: TGTGCCAGCAGCTTGGAATCGGTTAGCGGGAACACTGAAGCTTTCTTT.

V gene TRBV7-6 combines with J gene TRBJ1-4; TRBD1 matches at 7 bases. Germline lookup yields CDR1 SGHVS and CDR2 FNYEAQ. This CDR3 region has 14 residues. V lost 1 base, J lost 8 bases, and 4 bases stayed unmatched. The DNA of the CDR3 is TGTGCCAGCAGCTTAGACAGGGGCCAGGAAAAACTGTTTTTT. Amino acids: CASSLDRGQEKLFF.

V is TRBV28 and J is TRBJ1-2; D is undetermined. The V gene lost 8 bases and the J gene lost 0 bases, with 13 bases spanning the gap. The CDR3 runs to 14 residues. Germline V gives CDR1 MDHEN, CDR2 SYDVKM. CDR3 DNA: TGTGCCAGCCATTTGGGAGAATCTAACTATGGCTACACCTTC. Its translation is CASHLGESNYGYTF.

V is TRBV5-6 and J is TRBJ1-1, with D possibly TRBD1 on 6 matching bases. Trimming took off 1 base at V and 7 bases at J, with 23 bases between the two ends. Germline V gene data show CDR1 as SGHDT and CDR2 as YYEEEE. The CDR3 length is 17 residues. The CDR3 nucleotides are TGTGCCAGCAGCTTGTGGGCAGGGGTTGAAAGTTCCCATGAAGCTTTCTTT. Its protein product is CASSLWAGVESSHEAFF.

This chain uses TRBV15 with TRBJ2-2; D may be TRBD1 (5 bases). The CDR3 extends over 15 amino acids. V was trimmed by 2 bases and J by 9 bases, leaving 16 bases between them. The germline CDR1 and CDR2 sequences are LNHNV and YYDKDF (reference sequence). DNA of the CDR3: TGTGCCACCAGCAGACCCGAGCCAGACAGTCGGGAGCTGTTTTTT. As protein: CATSRPEPDSRELFF.

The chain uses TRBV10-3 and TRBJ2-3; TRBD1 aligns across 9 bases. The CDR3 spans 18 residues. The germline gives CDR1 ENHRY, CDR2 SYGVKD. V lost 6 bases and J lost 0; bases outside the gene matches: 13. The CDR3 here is CAIRVQGARLSSTDTQYF. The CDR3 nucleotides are TGTGCCATCAGAGTACAGGGGGCGCGGCTCTCTAGCACAGATACGCAGTATTTT.

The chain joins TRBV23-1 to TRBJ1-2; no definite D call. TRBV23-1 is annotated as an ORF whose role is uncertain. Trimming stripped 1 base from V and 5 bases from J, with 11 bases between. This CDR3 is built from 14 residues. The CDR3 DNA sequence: TGCGCCAGCAGTCAATGGGAGGGAGGATATGGCTACACCTTC. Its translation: CASSQWEGGYGYTF.

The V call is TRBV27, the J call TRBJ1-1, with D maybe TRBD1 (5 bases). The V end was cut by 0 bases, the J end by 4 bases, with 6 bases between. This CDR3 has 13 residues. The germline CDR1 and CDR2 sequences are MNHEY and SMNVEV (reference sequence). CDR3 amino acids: CASSLSGGTEAFF. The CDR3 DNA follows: TGTGCCAGCAGTTTATCGGGGGGCACTGAAGCTTTCTTT.

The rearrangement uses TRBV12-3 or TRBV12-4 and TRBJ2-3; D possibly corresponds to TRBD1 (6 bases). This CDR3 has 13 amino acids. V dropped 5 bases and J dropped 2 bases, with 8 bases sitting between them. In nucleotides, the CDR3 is TGTGCCAGCAGTGACAGGTCCACAGATACGCAGTATTTT. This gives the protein CASSDRSTDTQYF.

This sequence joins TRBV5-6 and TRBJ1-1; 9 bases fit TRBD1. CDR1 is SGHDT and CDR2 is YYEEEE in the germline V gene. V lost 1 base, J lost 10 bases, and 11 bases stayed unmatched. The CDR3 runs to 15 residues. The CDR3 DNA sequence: TGTGCCAGCAGCTTGCACCAGGGACAGGGTAGTCGAGCTTTCTTT. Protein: CASSLHQGQGSRAFF.

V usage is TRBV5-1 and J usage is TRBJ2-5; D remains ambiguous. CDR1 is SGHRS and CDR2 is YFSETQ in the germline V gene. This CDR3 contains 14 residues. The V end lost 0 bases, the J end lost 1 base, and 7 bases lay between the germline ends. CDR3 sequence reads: CASSLEKPQETQYF. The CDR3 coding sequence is TGCGCCAGCAGCTTGGAGAAGCCCCAAGAGACCCAGTACTTC.

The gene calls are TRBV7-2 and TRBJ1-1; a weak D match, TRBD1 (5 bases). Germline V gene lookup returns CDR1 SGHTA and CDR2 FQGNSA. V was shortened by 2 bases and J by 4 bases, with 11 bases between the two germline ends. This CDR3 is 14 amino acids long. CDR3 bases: TGTGCCAGCAGCTTACAGGAGGGGCCCACTGAAGCTTTCTTT. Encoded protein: CASSLQEGPTEAFF.

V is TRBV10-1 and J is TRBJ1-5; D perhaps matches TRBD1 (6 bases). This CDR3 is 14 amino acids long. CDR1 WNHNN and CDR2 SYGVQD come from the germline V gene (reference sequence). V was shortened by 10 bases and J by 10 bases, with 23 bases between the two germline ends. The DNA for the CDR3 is TGCGCCATCCAGAGGGGGGGTACAATCAGCCCCCAGCATTTT. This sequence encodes CAIQRGGTISPQHF.

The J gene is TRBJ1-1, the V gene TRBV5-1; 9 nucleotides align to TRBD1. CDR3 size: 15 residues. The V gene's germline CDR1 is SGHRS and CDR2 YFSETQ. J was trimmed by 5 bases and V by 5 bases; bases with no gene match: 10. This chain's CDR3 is CASRQWTGDVTEAFF. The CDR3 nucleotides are TGCGCCAGCAGACAATGGACAGGGGATGTTACTGAAGCTTTCTTT.

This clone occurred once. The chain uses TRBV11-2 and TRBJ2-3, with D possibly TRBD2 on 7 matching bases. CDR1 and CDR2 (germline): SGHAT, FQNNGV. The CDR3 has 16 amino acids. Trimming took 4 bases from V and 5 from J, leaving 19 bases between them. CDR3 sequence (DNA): TGTGCCAGCAGCTCCGAAGGGGGGGGCGCGAGAGATACGCAGTATTTT. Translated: CASSSEGGGARDTQYF.

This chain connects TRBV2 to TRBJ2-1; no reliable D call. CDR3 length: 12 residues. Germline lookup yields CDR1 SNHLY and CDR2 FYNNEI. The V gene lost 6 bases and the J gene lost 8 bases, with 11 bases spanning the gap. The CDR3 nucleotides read TGTGCCAGCAGCCTACTATCCTATGAGCAGTTCTTC. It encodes CASSLLSYEQFF.

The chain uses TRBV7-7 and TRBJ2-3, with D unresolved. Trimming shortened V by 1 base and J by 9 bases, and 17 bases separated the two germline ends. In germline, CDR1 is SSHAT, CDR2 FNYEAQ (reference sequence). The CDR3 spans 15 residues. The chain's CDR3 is CASSLGSVADGTQYF. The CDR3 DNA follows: TGTGCCAGCAGCTTAGGATCCGTGGCCGACGGGACGCAGTATTTT.

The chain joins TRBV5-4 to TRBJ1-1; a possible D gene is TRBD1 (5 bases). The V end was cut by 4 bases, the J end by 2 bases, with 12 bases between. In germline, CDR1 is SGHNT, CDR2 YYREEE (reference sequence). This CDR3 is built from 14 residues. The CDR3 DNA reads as TGTGCCAGCAGCAAACAGGTATCAAACACTGAAGCTTTCTTT. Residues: CASSKQVSNTEAFF.

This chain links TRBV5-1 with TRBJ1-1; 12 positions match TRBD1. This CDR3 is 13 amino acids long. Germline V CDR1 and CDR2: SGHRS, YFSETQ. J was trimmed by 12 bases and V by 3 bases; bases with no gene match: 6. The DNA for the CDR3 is TGCGCCAGCAGCTCAGGGACAGGGGGCGCGACTTTCTTT. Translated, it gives CASSSGTGGATFF.

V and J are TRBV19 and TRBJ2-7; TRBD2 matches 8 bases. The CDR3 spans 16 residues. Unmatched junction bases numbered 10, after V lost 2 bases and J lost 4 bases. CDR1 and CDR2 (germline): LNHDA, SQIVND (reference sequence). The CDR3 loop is CASSIRARGGGYEQYF. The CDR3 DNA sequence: TGTGCCAGTAGTATAAGAGCTCGGGGGGGAGGTTACGAGCAGTACTTC.

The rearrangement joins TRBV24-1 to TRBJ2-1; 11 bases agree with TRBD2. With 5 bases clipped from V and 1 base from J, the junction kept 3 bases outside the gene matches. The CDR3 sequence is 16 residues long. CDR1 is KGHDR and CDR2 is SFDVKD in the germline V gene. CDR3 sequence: CATSGSGGVSYNEQFF. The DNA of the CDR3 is TGTGCCACCAGTGGTAGCGGGGGGGTGTCCTACAATGAGCAGTTCTTC.

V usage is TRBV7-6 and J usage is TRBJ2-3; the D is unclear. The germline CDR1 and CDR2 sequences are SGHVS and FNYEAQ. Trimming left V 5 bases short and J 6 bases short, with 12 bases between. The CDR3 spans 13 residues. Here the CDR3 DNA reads TGTGCCAGCAGCCCCGTCCGGCGGGATACGCAGTATTTT. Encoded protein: CASSPVRRDTQYF.

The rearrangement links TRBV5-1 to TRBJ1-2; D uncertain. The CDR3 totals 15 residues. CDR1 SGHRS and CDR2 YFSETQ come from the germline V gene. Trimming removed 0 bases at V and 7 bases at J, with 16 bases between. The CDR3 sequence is CASSLDGGDRGGYTF. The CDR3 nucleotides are TGCGCCAGCAGCTTGGACGGTGGGGATCGGGGTGGCTACACCTTC.

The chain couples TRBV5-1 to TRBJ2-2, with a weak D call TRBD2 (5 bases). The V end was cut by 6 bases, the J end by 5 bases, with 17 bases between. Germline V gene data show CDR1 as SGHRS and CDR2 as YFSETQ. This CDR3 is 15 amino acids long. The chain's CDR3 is CASNPDWVGTGELFF. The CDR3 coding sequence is TGCGCCAGCAACCCGGACTGGGTTGGAACCGGGGAGCTGTTTTTT.

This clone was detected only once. CDR3 protein: CASSYGTGGNEQYF. The CDR3 DNA reads TGCGCCAGCAGCTATGGGACAGGCGGGAACGAGCAGTACTTC. This chain connects TRBV5-1 to TRBJ2-7, with 8 bases aligning to TRBD1. Germline CDR1 SGHRS, CDR2 YFSETQ. J was trimmed by 5 bases and V by 3 bases; bases with no gene match: 7. This CDR3 has 14 amino acids.